This T cell receptor (beta chain) is from a study of cytotoxic CD8 clonotypes in ibrutinib-treated CLL. Study overall: The study recorded mean values of 255,043 productive templates and 94,082 productive rearrangements per sample.

With 3 bases removed from V and 10 bases from J, the gap between germline ends came to 18 bases. This CDR3 is built from 14 residues. Germline V gene sequence: CDR1 KGHSH, CDR2 LQKENI. TCRdb keeps only in-frame clones here, not all; method: immunoSEQ multiplex PCR. In the table there are approximately 92,000 clones, around 77% of which are singletons. The chain employs TRBV18 and TRBJ1-1; D unresolved. The specimen was PBMCs, collected after 24 months of ibrutinib treatment. The receptor's source is a human donor with chronic lymphocytic leukemia. CDR3 region: CASSPPAPRRGAFF. CDR3 sequence (DNA): TGTGCCAGCTCACCGCCGGCCCCTCGTCGAGGAGCTTTCTTT.